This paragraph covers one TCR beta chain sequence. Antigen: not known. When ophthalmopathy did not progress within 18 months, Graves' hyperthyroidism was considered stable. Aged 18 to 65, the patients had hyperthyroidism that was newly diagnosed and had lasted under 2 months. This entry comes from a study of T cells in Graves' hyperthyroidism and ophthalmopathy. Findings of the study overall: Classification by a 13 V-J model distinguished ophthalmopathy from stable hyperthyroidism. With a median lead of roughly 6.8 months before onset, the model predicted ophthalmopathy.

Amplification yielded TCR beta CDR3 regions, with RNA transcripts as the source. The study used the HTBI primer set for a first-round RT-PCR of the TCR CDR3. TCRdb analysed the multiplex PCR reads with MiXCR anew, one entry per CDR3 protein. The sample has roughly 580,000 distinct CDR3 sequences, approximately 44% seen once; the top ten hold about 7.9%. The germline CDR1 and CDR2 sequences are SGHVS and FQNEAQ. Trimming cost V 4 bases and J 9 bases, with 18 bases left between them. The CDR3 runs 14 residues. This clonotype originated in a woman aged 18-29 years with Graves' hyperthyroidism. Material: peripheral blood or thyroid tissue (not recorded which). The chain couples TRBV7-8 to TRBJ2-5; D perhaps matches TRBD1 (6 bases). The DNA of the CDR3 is TGTGCCAGCAGCTCAGATGGGGGTGGACAGCCCCAGTACTTC. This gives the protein CASSSDGGGQPQYF. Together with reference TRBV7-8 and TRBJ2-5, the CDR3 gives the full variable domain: GAGVSQSPRYKVAKRGQDVALRCDPISGHVSLFWYQQALGQGPEFLTYFQNEAQLDKSGLPSDRFFAERPEGSVSTLKIQRTQQEDSAVYLCASSSDGGGQPQYFGPGTRLLVL.